The entry below describes one T cell receptor beta chain. This record belongs to a study of blood T cell repertoires in COVID-19. Study-level information: COVID-19 samples collected from the United States, Italy and Spain covered acute and convalescent phases. In each case, the material was cDNA or gDNA derived from T cells, B-cell-depleted T cells, or PBMCs.

Per the authors' pipeline: Reference gene primer amplification gave nucleated cell count estimates. Using immunoSEQ multiplex PCR, the repertoire was profiled, and TCRdb retains in-frame clones only, with some absent. The V and J calls and the clone size are those of that table, but D and trimming were determined from the DNA. Seen here are 150,000 to 200,000 clones, around nine tenths observed once, and the top ten hold less than 3.5%. V lost 5 bases, J lost 5 bases, and 4 bases lay in between. The CDR3 is made up of 12 amino acids. The chain links TRBV12-3 or TRBV12-4 to TRBJ1-6; D not resolved. The sequenced sample was peripheral blood. The TCR comes from a man aged 40-55 years with active or convalescent COVID-19. The chain's CDR3 is CASSQDNSPLHF. The CDR3 region has the DNA TGTGCCAGCAGTCAGGATAATTCACCCCTCCACTTT.